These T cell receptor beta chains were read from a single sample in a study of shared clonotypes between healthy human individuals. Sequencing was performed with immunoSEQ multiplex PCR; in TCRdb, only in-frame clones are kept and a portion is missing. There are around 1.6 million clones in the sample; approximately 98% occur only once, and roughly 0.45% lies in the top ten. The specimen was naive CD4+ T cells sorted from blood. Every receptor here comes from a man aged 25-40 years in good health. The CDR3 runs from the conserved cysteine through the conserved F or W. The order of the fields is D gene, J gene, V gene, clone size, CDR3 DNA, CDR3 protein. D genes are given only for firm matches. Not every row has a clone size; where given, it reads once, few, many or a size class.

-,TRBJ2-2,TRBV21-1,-,TGTGCCAGCAGCACCGGAAATAGCCCCCCCGGGGAGCTGTTTTTT,CASSTGNSPPGELFF
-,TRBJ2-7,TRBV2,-,TGTGCCAGCAGTCCACAGGGAATTTCCTACGAGCAGTACTTC,CASSPQGISYEQYF
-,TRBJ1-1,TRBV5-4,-,TGTGCCAGCAGCTTGGTCGACGGGAGAACTGAAGCTTTCTTT,CASSLVDGRTEAFF
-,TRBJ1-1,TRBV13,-,TGTGCCAGCAGCCCCGGGCCCATGAACACTGAAGCTTTCTTT,CASSPGPMNTEAFF
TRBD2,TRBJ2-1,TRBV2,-,TGTGCCAGCAGTGTACGCGGGAGCTCCTACAATGAGCAGTTCTTC,CASSVRGSSYNEQFF
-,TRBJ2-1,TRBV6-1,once,TGTGCCAGCAGTGAAATGCGGGGCCTTTGGACTAAAGGTCTCGGTGAGCAGTTCTTC,CASSEMRGLWTKGLGEQFF
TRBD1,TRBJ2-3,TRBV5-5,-,TGTGCCAGCAGCTTGGGGGACAGGCAATGGGATACGCAGTATTTT,CASSLGDRQWDTQYF
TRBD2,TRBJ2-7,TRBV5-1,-,TGCGCCAGCAGCAGGACTAGCGGGATCAACGAGCAGTACTTC,CASSRTSGINEQYF
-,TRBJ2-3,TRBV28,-,TGTGCCAGCAGTCCCTCCGGGCAGGGACTTACAGATACGCAGTATTTT,CASSPSGQGLTDTQYF
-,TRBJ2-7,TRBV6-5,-,TGTGCCAGCAGTTCACTTCGAGGAGTTTCCTACGAGCAGTACTTC,CASSSLRGVSYEQYF
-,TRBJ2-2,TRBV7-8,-,TGTGCCAGCAGCTATAGGTCGCGGCAAGACGGGATCAAGGGGGAGCTGTTTTTT,CASSYRSRQDGIKGELFF
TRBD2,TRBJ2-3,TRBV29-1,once,TGCAGCGTTGAAGGATTAGCGGGAGGGAACACAGATACGCAGTATTTT,CSVEGLAGGNTDTQYF
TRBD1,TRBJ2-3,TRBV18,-,TGTGCCAGCTCACTAGGAACCGGGACAGGCCCCACAGATACGCAGTATTTT,CASSLGTGTGPTDTQYF
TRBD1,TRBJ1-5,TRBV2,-,TGTGCCAGCAGTAAAAGACAGGGGGTGATCAATCAGCCCCAGCATTTT,CASSKRQGVINQPQHF
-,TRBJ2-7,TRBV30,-,TGTGCCTGGAGACCAGGGCTATCCTACGAGCAGTACTTC,CAWRPGLSYEQYF
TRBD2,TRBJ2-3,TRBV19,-,TGTGCCAGTAGTAGGGGACTAGCGGAGTGGGCAGATACGCAGTATTTT,CASSRGLAEWADTQYF
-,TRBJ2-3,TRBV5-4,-,TGTGCCAGCAGCTTGGCCCCCTTCACAGATACGCAGTATTTT,CASSLAPFTDTQYF
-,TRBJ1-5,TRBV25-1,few,TGTGCCAGCAGTGGGCAGGGAGGTCAGCCCCAGCATTTT,CASSGQGGQPQHF
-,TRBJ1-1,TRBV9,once,TGTGCCAGCAGCGTAGTTGTCAGCAACACTGAAGCTTTCTTT,CASSVVVSNTEAFF